The 6 T cell receptor beta chains below were found in one sample sequenced in a study of a mutant IDH1 vaccine in newly diagnosed glioma. Time point in this sample: baseline, week 1 (first vaccination visit). As to treatment: pre-vaccination baseline after standard-of-care therapy. Produced via immunoSEQ multiplex PCR; TCRdb's table is partial and in-frame only. The data hold about 51,000 clones, with roughly 80% observed a single time. Specimen: PBMCs, collected from a glioma patient treated with radiotherapy, temozolomide or both. These receptors all stem from a woman aged 40 to 55 with glioma.

This clone occurred a few times. V and J are TRBV13 and TRBJ1-4; TRBD1 is a possible D gene (5 bases). The germline V and J ends were trimmed by 4 bases and 6 bases, with 6 bases remaining between them. The germline CDR1 and CDR2 sequences are PRHDT and FYEKMQ (reference sequence). The CDR3 contains 12 residues. CDR3 bases: TGTGCCAGCAGCTCACAGGATGAAAAACTGTTTTTT. Amino acids: CASSSQDEKLFF.

The rearrangement uses TRBV5-4 and TRBJ2-1; D is possibly TRBD2 (6 bases). Trimming left V 4 bases short and J 4 bases short, with 12 bases between. Per the germline V gene, CDR1 is SGHNT and CDR2 is YYREEE (reference sequence). The CDR3 has 14 residues. CDR3: CASSPGVYYNEQFF. Here the CDR3 DNA reads TGTGCCAGCAGCCCGGGGGTCTATTACAATGAGCAGTTCTTC.

This clone was picked up a small number of times. The rearrangement uses TRBV10-3 and TRBJ1-1, with TRBD1 as a possible D gene (5 bases). Germline CDR1 ENHRY, CDR2 SYGVKD. The CDR3 loop spans 13 amino acids. Trimming took off 0 bases at V and 7 bases at J, with 9 bases between the two ends. The CDR3 DNA follows: TGTGCCATCAGTGAGTCCTATCAGGGTGAAGCTTTCTTT. Translating it yields CAISESYQGEAFF.

This chain joins TRBV30 and TRBJ1-1; possible D gene TRBD1, 5 bases. V lost 1 base and J lost 0, with 12 bases in between. The CDR3 is 15 amino acids. Germline CDR1 is GTSNPN and CDR2 is SVGIG (reference sequence). This CDR3 is CAWSGGRAMNTEAFF. Here the CDR3 DNA reads TGTGCCTGGAGTGGGGGCAGGGCCATGAACACTGAAGCTTTCTTT.

This clone was seen once. The genes are TRBV27 and TRBJ1-5; no reliable D call. V dropped 4 bases and J dropped 5 bases, with 18 bases sitting between them. The CDR3 sequence is 16 residues long. CDR1 and CDR2 from the germline V gene are MNHEY and SMNVEV (reference sequence). DNA of the CDR3: TGTGCCAGCAGTTCACAGAGCACGGGCCACGATCAGCCCCAGCATTTT. Its protein is CASSSQSTGHDQPQHF.

This clone was detected a few times. The chain uses TRBV19 and TRBJ1-5; TRBD1 agrees at 7 bases. Trimming at V came to 6 bases and at J to 0 bases, leaving 5 bases not matched to a gene. The germline V gene encodes CDR1 LNHDA and CDR2 SQIVND (reference sequence). The CDR3 is 15 residues long. The CDR3 sequence is CASRDRPNSNQPQHF. DNA for the CDR3: TGTGCCAGTAGGGACAGGCCTAATAGCAATCAGCCCCAGCATTTT.